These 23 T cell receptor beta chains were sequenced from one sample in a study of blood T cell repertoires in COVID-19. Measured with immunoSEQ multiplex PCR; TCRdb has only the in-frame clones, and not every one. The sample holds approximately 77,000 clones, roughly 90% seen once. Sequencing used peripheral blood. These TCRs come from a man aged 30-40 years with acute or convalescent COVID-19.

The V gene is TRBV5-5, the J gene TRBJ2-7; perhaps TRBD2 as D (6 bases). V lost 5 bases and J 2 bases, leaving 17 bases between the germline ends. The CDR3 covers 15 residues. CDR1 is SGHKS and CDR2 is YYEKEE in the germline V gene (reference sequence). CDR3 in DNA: TGTGCCAGCAGTACGGGAGATTCAAACCCCTACGAGCAGTACGTC. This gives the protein CASSTGDSNPYEQYV.

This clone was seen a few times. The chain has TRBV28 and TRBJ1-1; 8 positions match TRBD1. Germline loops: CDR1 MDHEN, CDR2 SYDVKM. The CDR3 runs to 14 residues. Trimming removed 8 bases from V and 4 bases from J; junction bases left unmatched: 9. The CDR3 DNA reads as TGTGCCAGCCTATACACCCAGGGGGCCACTGAAGCTTTCTTT. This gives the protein CASLYTQGATEAFF.

The CDR3 is CASGTGRVSNEQFF. CDR3 bases: TGCGCCAGCGGGACCGGGAGGGTTTCCAATGAGCAGTTCTTC. The chain recombines TRBV5-1 with TRBJ2-1; 8 nucleotides match TRBD2. Per the germline V gene, CDR1 is SGHRS and CDR2 is YFSETQ. The CDR3 is 14 residues long. With 7 bases clipped from V and 6 bases from J, the junction kept 9 bases outside the gene matches. The full variable domain, its missing parts supplied by reference TRBV5-1 and TRBJ2-1, is KAGVTQTPRYLIKTRGQQVTLSCSPISGHRSVSWYQQTPGQGLQFLFEYFSETQRNKGNFPGRFSGRQFSNSRSEMNVSTLELGDSALYLCASGTGRVSNEQFFGPGTRLTVL.

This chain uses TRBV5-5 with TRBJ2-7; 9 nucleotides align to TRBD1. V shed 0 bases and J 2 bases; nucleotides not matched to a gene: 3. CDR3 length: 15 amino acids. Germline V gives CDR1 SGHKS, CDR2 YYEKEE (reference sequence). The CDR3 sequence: CASSLGDREAYEQYF. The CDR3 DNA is TGTGCCAGCAGCTTGGGGGACAGGGAAGCCTACGAGCAGTACTTC.

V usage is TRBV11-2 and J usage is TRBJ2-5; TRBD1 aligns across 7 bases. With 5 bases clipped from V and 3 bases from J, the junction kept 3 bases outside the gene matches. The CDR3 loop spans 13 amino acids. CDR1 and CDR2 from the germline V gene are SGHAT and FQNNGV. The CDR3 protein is CASSRTGEETQYF. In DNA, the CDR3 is TGTGCCAGCAGCCGGACAGGAGAAGAGACCCAGTACTTC.

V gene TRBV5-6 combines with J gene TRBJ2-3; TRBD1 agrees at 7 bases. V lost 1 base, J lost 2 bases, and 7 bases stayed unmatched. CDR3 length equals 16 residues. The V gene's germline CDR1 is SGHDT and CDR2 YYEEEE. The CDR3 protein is CASSLLDREPTDTQYF. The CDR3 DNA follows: TGTGCCAGCAGCTTGTTAGACAGGGAGCCCACAGATACGCAGTATTTT. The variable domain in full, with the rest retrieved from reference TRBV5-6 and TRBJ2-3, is DAGVTQSPTHLIKTRGQQVTLRCSPKSGHDTVSWYQQALGQGPQFIFQYYEEEERQRGNFPDRFSGHQFPNYSSELNVNALLLGDSALYLCASSLLDREPTDTQYFGPGTRLTVL.

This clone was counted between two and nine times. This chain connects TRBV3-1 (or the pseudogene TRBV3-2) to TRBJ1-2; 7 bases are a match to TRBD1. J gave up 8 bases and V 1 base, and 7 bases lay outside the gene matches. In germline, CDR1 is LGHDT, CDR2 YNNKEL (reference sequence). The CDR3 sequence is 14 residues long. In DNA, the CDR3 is TGTGCCAGCAGCCAAGGTGTTCAGGGGGACGGCTACACCTTC. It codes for CASSQGVQGDGYTF.

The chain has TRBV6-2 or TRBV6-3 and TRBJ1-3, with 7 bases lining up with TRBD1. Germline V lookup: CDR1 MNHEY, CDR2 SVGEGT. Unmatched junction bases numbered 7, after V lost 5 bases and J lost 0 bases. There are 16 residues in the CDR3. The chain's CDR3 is CASSRIRDSSGNTIYF. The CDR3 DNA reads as TGTGCCAGCAGTCGGATCCGGGACAGCTCTGGAAACACCATATATTTT.

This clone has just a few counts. The CDR3 reads CASSPDGGVGETQYF. The CDR3 DNA reads as TGCGCCAGCAGCCCTGATGGGGGGGTAGGAGAGACCCAGTACTTC. This chain joins TRBV5-1 and TRBJ2-5; 7 nucleotides agree with TRBD2. The V gene end was trimmed by 4 bases and the J gene end by 4 bases; junction bases not matched to a gene: 10. CDR1 and CDR2 from the germline V gene are SGHRS and YFSETQ. The CDR3 sequence is 15 residues long.

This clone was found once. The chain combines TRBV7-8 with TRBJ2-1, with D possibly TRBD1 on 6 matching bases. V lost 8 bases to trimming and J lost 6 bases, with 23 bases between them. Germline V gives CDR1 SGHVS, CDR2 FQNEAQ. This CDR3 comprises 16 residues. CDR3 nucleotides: TGTGCCAGCCAAATTTCAGGGGAGAGGGTTCGCAATGAGCAGTTCTTC. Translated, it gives CASQISGERVRNEQFF.

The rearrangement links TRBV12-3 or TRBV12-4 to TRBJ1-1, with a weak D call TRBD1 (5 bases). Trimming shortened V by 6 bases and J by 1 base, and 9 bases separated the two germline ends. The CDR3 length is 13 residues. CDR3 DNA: TGTGCCAGCAGAATGACAGCGAACACTGAAGCTTTCTTT. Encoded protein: CASRMTANTEAFF.

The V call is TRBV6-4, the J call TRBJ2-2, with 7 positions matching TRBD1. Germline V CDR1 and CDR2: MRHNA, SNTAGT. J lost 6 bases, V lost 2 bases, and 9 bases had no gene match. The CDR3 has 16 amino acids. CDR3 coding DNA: TGTGCCAGCAGTGACGGGGACAGCTCAAGGGCCGGGGAGCTGTTTTTT. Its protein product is CASSDGDSSRAGELFF.

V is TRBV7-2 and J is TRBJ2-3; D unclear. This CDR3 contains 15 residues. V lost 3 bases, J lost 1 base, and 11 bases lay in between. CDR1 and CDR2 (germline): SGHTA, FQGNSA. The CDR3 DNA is TGTGCCAGCAGCTTGAACAGCTACGGCACAGATACGCAGTATTTT. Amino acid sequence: CASSLNSYGTDTQYF.

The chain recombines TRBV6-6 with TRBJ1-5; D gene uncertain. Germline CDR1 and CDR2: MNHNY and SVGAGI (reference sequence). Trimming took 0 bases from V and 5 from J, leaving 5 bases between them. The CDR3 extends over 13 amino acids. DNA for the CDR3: TGTGCCAGCAGTTACTCGCCGGATCAGCCCCAGCATTTT. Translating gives CASSYSPDQPQHF.

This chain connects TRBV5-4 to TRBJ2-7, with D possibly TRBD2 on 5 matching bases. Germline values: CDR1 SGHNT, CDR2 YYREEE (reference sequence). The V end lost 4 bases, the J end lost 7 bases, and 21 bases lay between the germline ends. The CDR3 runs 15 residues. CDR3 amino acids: CASSLLSRGTGEQYF. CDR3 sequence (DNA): TGTGCCAGCAGCCTTTTATCCCGCGGTACGGGGGAGCAGTACTTC.

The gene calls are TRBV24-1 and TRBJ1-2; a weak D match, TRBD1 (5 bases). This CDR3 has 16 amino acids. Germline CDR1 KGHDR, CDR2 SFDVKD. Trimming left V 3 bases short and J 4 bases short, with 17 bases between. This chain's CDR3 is CATSDTHEGASYGYTF. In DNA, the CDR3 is TGTGCCACCAGTGATACCCACGAAGGGGCGAGCTATGGCTACACCTTC.

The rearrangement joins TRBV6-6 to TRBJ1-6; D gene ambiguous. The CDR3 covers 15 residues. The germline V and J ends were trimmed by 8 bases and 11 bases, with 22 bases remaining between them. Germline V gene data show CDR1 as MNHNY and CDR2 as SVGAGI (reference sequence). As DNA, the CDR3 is TGTGCCAGCCCCACCCCGAGGAGGTTAGGAGCACCCCTCCACTTT. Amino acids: CASPTPRRLGAPLHF.

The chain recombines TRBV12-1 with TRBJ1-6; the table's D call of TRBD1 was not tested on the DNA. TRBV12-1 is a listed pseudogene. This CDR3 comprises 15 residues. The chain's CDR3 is CASSFGRDRDSPLHF. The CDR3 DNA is TGTGCCAGCAGCTTTGGCCGGGACAGAGATTCACCCCTCCACTTT.

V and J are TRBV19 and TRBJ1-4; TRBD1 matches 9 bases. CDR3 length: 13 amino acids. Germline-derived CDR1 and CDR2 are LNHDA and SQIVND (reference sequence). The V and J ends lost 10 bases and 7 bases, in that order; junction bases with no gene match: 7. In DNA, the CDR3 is TGTGCCATCGCGGACAGGGGTGGTGAAAAACTGTTTTTT. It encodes CAIADRGGEKLFF. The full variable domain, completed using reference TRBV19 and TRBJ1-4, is DGGITQSPKYLFRKEGQNVTLSCEQNLNHDAMYWYRQDPGQGLRLIYYSQIVNDFQKGDIAEGYSVSREKKESFPLTVTSAQKNPTAFYLCAIADRGGEKLFFGSGTQLSVL.

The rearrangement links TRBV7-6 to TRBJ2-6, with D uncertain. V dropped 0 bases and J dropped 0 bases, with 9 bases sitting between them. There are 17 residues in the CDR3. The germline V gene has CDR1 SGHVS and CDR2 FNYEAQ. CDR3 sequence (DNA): TGTGCCAGCAGCTTAGCCCACAGTTCCTCTGGGGCCAACGTCCTGACTTTC. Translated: CASSLAHSSSGANVLTF.

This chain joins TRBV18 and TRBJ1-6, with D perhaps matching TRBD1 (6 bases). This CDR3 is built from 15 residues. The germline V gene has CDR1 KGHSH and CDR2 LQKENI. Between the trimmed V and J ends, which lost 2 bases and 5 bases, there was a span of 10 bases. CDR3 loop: CASSPIEGDNSPLHF. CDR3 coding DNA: TGTGCCAGCTCACCAATCGAGGGGGATAATTCACCCCTCCACTTT.

DNA of the CDR3: TGTGCCAGCAGCCAGGGGGCTCCCAATCAGCCCCAGCATTTT. Protein sequence: CASSQGAPNQPQHF. The genes are TRBV27 and TRBJ1-5, with 8 bases lining up with TRBD1. Trimming at V came to 6 bases and at J to 3 bases, leaving 4 bases not matched to a gene. The germline V gene has CDR1 MNHEY and CDR2 SMNVEV (reference sequence). The CDR3 extends over 14 amino acids.

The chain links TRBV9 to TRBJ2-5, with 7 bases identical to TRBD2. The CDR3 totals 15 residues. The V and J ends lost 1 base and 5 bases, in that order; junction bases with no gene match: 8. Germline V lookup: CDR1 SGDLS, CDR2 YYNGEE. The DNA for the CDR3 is TGTGCCAGCAGCGTATACGCGGGAGCGGGGGAGACCCAGTACTTC. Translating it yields CASSVYAGAGETQYF. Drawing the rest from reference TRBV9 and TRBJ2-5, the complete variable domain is DSGVTQTPKHLITATGQRVTLRCSPRSGDLSVYWYQQSLDQGLQFLIQYYNGEERAKGNILERFSAQQFPDLHSELNLSSLELGDSALYFCASSVYAGAGETQYFGPGTRLLVL.